The subject of this entry is one T cell receptor (beta chain). TCRdb's copy holds only in-frame clones and misses some; the assay was immunoSEQ multiplex PCR. This sample has approximately 69,000 clones; approximately 94% occur once, and the top ten carry 0.58%. The CDR3 spans 14 residues. V lost 4 bases and J lost 4, with 13 bases in between. Germline V CDR1 and CDR2: SGHDN, FVKESK. The sample originates from a study of T cell changes during pregnancy in multiple sclerosis. This TCR derives from a female donor with multiple sclerosis, enrolled in a pregnancy study. The rearrangement uses TRBV14 and TRBJ2-5; weak D call: TRBD1 (7 bases). The sequenced sample was peripheral blood, obtained in the third trimester of pregnancy. The CDR3 region is CASSRRAGGETQYF. As DNA, the CDR3 is TGTGCCAGCAGCCGGAGGGCAGGGGGAGAGACCCAGTACTTC. Looking up the rest from reference TRBV14 and TRBJ2-5 gives the full variable domain: EAGVTQFPSHSVIEKGQTVTLRCDPISGHDNLYWYRRVMGKEIKFLLHFVKESKQDESGMPNNRFLAERTGGTYSTLKVQPAELEDSGVYFCASSRRAGGETQYFGPGTRLLVL.